Presented here are 12 T cell receptor beta chains from one specimen sequenced in a study of blood T cell repertoires in COVID-19. TCRdb keeps only in-frame clones here, not all; method: immunoSEQ multiplex PCR. Of tens of thousands of clones listed, approximately 91% are singletons. Sequences were obtained from peripheral blood. Receptors were obtained from a human donor in a cohort sampled during active COVID-19.

This clone showed up just a few times. The V call is TRBV6-1, the J call TRBJ1-6, with TRBD1 matching 8 bases. Germline loops: CDR1 MNHNS, CDR2 SASEGT. CDR3 length: 14 amino acids. V lost 2 bases to trimming and J lost 10 bases; unmatched junction nucleotides: 4. The CDR3 DNA reads as TGTGCCAGCAGTGAAACAGGGGGTGGCTCACCCCTCCACTTT. Protein: CASSETGGGSPLHF.

The chain employs TRBV9 and TRBJ2-3, with 8 nucleotides matching TRBD1. Germline CDR1 reads SGDLS; CDR2 reads YYNGEE. This CDR3 is 14 amino acids long. The junction had 7 bases not matched to a gene; V was cut back by 4 bases and J by 6 bases. CDR3 amino acids: CASSPQGAEDTQYF. The CDR3 nucleotides are TGTGCCAGCAGCCCCCAGGGGGCCGAGGATACGCAGTATTTT.

This chain links TRBV5-1 with TRBJ2-3, with TRBD2 matching 8 bases. Trimming at V came to 4 bases and at J to 6 bases, leaving 16 bases not matched to a gene. The CDR3 has 17 amino acids. The V gene's germline CDR1 is SGHRS and CDR2 YFSETQ. CDR3 DNA sequence: TGCGCCAGCAGCGGGGAGCGGGAGACGCTGCCCGCGGATACGCAGTATTTT. Translation gives CASSGERETLPADTQYF.

The chain has TRBV6-6 and TRBJ1-4; D might be TRBD1 (5 bases). CDR1 MNHNY and CDR2 SVGAGI come from the germline V gene (reference sequence). The CDR3 sequence is 12 residues long. Deletions cut 2 bases from V and 8 bases from J, with 6 bases between. CDR3 DNA sequence: TGTGCCAGCAGTTACGCAGGGGAAAAACTGTTTTTT. As protein: CASSYAGEKLFF.

The chain employs TRBV4-3 and TRBJ2-7; 7 bases align to TRBD1. J lost 0 bases, V lost 3 bases, and 5 bases had no gene match. The CDR3 sequence is 15 residues long. From germline, CDR1 is LGHNA and CDR2 YSLEER. CDR3: CASSQIRDSSYEQYF. DNA for the CDR3: TGCGCCAGCAGCCAGATCCGGGACAGCTCCTACGAGCAGTACTTC.

The V gene is TRBV7-2, the J gene TRBJ2-5; TRBD2 aligns across 12 bases. The junction had 12 bases not matched to a gene; V was cut back by 3 bases and J by 4 bases. The CDR3 has 18 residues. Germline V gene lookup returns CDR1 SGHTA and CDR2 FQGNSA. Here the CDR3 reads CASSFLRLAGVSAETQYF. The DNA of the CDR3 is TGTGCCAGCAGCTTCCTCCGACTAGCGGGAGTTTCTGCAGAGACCCAGTACTTC.

The CDR3 DNA sequence: TGTGCCAGCAGTCGTGGGGTCTCGGGATCCTACAATGAGCAGTTCTTC. Protein sequence: CASSRGVSGSYNEQFF. The chain employs TRBV5-4 and TRBJ2-1; a possible D gene is TRBD2 (5 bases). Trimming stripped 5 bases from V and 1 base from J, with 16 bases between. The length of the CDR3 is 16 residues. Germline assignment: CDR1 SGHNT and CDR2 YYREEE (reference sequence).

This chain connects TRBV7-9 to TRBJ2-5; weak D call: TRBD2 (7 bases). Between the trimmed V and J ends, which lost 1 base and 7 bases, there was a span of 13 bases. The germline V gene has CDR1 SEHNR and CDR2 FQNEAQ (reference sequence). The CDR3 spans 14 residues. The CDR3 DNA is TGTGCCAGCAGCTTAGACAGGGAGGGTGGGACCCAGTACTTC. Amino acids: CASSLDREGGTQYF.

A single count supports this clone. The gene calls are TRBV14 and TRBJ2-7; D is unclear. This CDR3 contains 12 residues. Germline CDR1 SGHDN, CDR2 FVKESK. Trimming shortened V by 1 base and J by 2 bases, and 3 bases separated the two germline ends. The CDR3 sequence: CASSQGAYEQYF. The DNA for the CDR3 is TGTGCCAGCAGCCAAGGAGCCTACGAGCAGTACTTC. Based on the CDR3 plus reference TRBV14 and TRBJ2-7, the full variable domain is EAGVTQFPSHSVIEKGQTVTLRCDPISGHDNLYWYRRVMGKEIKFLLHFVKESKQDESGMPNNRFLAERTGGTYSTLKVQPAELEDSGVYFCASSQGAYEQYFGPGTRLTVT.

This chain uses TRBV19 with TRBJ2-6; D perhaps matches TRBD1 (5 bases). This CDR3 has 19 amino acids. V was trimmed by 0 bases and J by 0 bases, leaving 15 bases between them. Germline-derived CDR1 and CDR2 are LNHDA and SQIVND (reference sequence). As DNA, the CDR3 is TGTGCCAGTAGTATAGATAGACAGTCGGAACTCTCTGGGGCCAACGTCCTGACTTTC. It yields the protein CASSIDRQSELSGANVLTF. The full variable domain, its missing parts supplied by reference TRBV19 and TRBJ2-6, is DGGITQSPKYLFRKEGQNVTLSCEQNLNHDAMYWYRQDPGQGLRLIYYSQIVNDFQKGDIAEGYSVSREKKESFPLTVTSAQKNPTAFYLCASSIDRQSELSGANVLTFGAGSRLTVL.

This sequence joins TRBV4-3 and TRBJ2-5; tentatively, D is TRBD1 (6 bases). CDR1 LGHNA and CDR2 YSLEER come from the germline V gene. The CDR3 is 15 residues long. Trimming took 1 base from V and 7 from J, leaving 16 bases between them. CDR3 coding DNA: TGCGCCAGCAGCCAAGCATACAGGGTGGAGGCGACCCAGTACTTC. This sequence encodes CASSQAYRVEATQYF.

The rearrangement joins TRBV28 to TRBJ2-2, with TRBD2 matching 7 bases. The J segment lost 10 bases and the V segment lost 3 bases, leaving 5 bases of the junction unmatched. The CDR3 consists of 13 residues. CDR1 is MDHEN and CDR2 is SYDVKM in the germline V gene. CDR3 sequence reads: CASSLGGRVELFF. CDR3 nucleotides: TGTGCCAGCAGTTTGGGCGGGAGAGTGGAGCTGTTTTTT.